A single sample is the source of the 3 T cell receptor beta chains below, sequenced in a study of CD8+ T cells in alopecia areata. It was cDNA, reverse transcribed from extracted RNA, that served as the sequencing template. Profiling relied on immunoSEQ multiplex PCR, and the TCRdb table lists in-frame clones only, not all of them. The data show 250,000 to 350,000 clones, over 45% seen once. Treatment denoted: oral pan-JAK inhibitor, 5-10 mg twice daily. Sequences were derived from CD4+ T cells sorted from blood, sampled around week 52, from a patient treated with tofacitinib. The receptors come from a human donor with alopecia areata.

The chain has TRBV6-5 and TRBJ1-2, with 10 bases identical to TRBD1. This CDR3 has 15 amino acids. J was trimmed by 2 bases and V by 6 bases; bases with no gene match: 6. Germline CDR1 is MNHEY and CDR2 is SVGAGI. The DNA of the CDR3 is TGTGCCAGCAGGGCGACAGGGGGCGAAAACTATGGCTACACCTTC. Translating it yields CASRATGGENYGYTF.

This chain uses TRBV5-6 with TRBJ2-5, with D uncertain. Trimming stripped 2 bases from V and 5 bases from J, with 10 bases between. The CDR3 contains 13 residues. Germline assignment: CDR1 SGHDT and CDR2 YYEEEE. The CDR3 is CASSLLVSETQYF. In DNA form, the CDR3 reads TGTGCCAGCAGCTTATTAGTATCGGAGACCCAGTACTTC.

This clone showed up just a few times. V is TRBV29-1 and J is TRBJ2-1, with a possible D match to TRBD1 (5 bases). The CDR3 sequence is 14 residues long. The V gene lost 8 bases and the J gene lost 0 bases, with 14 bases spanning the gap. Germline V CDR1 and CDR2: SQVTM, ANQGSEA. CDR3 sequence: CSLSGISSYNEQFF. The CDR3 nucleotides are TGCAGCTTATCAGGGATTAGCTCCTACAATGAGCAGTTCTTC.